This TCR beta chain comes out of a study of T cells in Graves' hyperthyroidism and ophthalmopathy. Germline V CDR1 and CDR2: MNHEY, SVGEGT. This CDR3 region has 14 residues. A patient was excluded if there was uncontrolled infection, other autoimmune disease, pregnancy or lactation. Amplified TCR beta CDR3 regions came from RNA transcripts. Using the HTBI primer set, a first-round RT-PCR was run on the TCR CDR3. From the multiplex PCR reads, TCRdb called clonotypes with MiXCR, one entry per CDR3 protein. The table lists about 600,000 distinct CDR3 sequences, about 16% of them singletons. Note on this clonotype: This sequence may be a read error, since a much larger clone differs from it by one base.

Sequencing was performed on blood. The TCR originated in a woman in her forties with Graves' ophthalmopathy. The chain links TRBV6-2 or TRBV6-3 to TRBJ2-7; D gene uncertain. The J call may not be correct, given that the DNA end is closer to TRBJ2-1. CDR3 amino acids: CASIEAGASYEQFF. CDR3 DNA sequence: TGTGCCAGCATAGAGGCAGGCGCCTCCTACGAGCAGTTCTTC.